These T cell receptor beta chains were read from a single sample in a study of metastatic and nonmetastatic thyroid tumors. TCRdb reassembled clones from the PCR reads with MiXCR. The repertoire holds 35,000 to 50,000 clones, with less than 25% as singletons. The sequenced sample consisted of tumor tissue. These receptors came from a female donor with papillary thyroid cancer or a benign thyroid nodule (not recorded which). Some clones in this sample may be carry-over from other donors' samples. CDR3s include the opening cysteine and the closing phenylalanine or tryptophan. Each record gives: CDR3 length, clone size, V gene, D gene, J gene, CDR3 DNA, CDR3 protein. A D gene is named only where the DNA matches it firmly. A row's size may be missing; if present it is once, few, many or a size class.

len: 15
abundance: -
v_gene: TRBV20-1
d_gene: TRBD1
j_gene: TRBJ1-5
CDR3nt: TGCAGTGCTGAATCAAGGACAGGGAACAATCAGCCCCAGCATTTT
CDR3aa: CSAESRTGNNQPQHF

len: 15
abundance: many
v_gene: TRBV7-9
d_gene: TRBD1
j_gene: TRBJ2-7
CDR3nt: TGTGCCAGCAGCTGGCAGGGGGCTAGGGGGAACGAGCAGTACTTT
CDR3aa: CASSWQGARGNEQYF

len: 13
abundance: few
v_gene: TRBV6-2/TRBV6-3
d_gene: -
j_gene: TRBJ1-6
CDR3nt: TGTGCCAGCAGAATCAGGGCCAACTCACCCCTCCACTTT
CDR3aa: CASRIRANSPLHF

len: 12
abundance: -
v_gene: TRBV20-1
d_gene: -
j_gene: TRBJ1-2
CDR3nt: TGCCTTACCGGGACACGGGGATATGGCTACACCTTC
CDR3aa: CLTGTRGYGYTF

len: 12
abundance: -
v_gene: TRBV28
d_gene: -
j_gene: TRBJ2-1
CDR3nt: TGTGCCAGCAGTCCGATAACGTCGGAGCAGTTCTTC
CDR3aa: CASSPITSEQFF

len: 12
abundance: few
v_gene: TRBV20-1
d_gene: -
j_gene: TRBJ1-6
CDR3nt: TGCGGTGCTAGCTGCGGGAATTCACCCCTCCACTTT
CDR3aa: CGASCGNSPLHF

len: 16
abundance: many
v_gene: TRBV7-9
d_gene: -
j_gene: TRBJ1-4
CDR3nt: TGTGCCAGCAGCTTGGGTCGACAGAATACAAATGAAAAACTGTTTTTT
CDR3aa: CASSLGRQNTNEKLFF

len: 15
abundance: -
v_gene: TRBV5-1
d_gene: -
j_gene: TRBJ2-7
CDR3nt: TGCGCCAGCAGCGTTAATTCTGGACAGATCTACGAGCAGTACTTC
CDR3aa: CASSVNSGQIYEQYF

len: 13
abundance: -
v_gene: TRBV30
d_gene: -
j_gene: TRBJ1-5
CDR3nt: TGTGCCTGGAGTGTGGGAGGGGATCAGCCCCAGCATTTT
CDR3aa: CAWSVGGDQPQHF

len: 12
abundance: medium-sized
v_gene: TRBV11-2
d_gene: -
j_gene: TRBJ1-2
CDR3nt: TGTGCCAGCAGCGCAAGAAACTATGGCTACACCTTC
CDR3aa: CASSARNYGYTF